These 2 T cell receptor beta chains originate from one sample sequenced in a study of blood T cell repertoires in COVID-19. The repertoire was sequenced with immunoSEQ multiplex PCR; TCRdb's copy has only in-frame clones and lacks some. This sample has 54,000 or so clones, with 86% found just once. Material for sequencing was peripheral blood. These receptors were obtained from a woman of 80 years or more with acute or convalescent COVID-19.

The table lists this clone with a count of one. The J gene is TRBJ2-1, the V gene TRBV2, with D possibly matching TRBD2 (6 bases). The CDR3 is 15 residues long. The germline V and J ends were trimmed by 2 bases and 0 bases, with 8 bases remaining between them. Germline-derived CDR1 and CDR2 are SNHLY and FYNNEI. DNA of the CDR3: TGTGCCAGCAGTGAATCCGGGAGCTCCTACAATGAGCAGTTCTTC. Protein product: CASSESGSSYNEQFF.

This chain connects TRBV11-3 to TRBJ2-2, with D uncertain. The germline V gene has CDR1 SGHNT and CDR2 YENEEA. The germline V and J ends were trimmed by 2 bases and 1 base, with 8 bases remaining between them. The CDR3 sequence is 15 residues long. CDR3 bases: TGTGCCAGCAGCTTAACTGCCGGGAACACCGGGGAGCTGTTTTTT. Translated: CASSLTAGNTGELFF.